This entry concerns a single T cell receptor beta chain. Its target is not known. These data originate in a study of cytomegalovirus exposure and HLA in healthy donors. Looking at the study overall: As an earlier analysis found, roughly 170 million T cells yielded approximately 100 million unique TCR beta sequences. Study-level results: TCR sequences were mostly rare, though some public TCRs occurred in many donors.

This CDR3 has 14 amino acids. Germline values: CDR1 MNHNS, CDR2 SASEGT. The V end lost 2 bases, the J end lost 4 bases, and 11 bases lay between the germline ends. The PCR ran on 60 Vbeta and 13 Jbeta primers. Libraries were prepared by immunoSEQ multiplex PCR; TCRdb keeps only in-frame clonotypes and omits some of them. There are roughly 50,000 clones in the sample; roughly 84% occur only once, and approximately 3% lies in the top ten. The sequenced sample was PBMCs. The V call is TRBV6-1, the J call TRBJ1-2, with D unclear. The sequence was obtained from a woman under 30 in good health and CMV-seronegative. CDR3 in amino acids: CASSEWRIGYGYTF. The CDR3, as DNA: TGTGCCAGCAGTGAATGGCGGATCGGCTATGGCTACACCTTC.